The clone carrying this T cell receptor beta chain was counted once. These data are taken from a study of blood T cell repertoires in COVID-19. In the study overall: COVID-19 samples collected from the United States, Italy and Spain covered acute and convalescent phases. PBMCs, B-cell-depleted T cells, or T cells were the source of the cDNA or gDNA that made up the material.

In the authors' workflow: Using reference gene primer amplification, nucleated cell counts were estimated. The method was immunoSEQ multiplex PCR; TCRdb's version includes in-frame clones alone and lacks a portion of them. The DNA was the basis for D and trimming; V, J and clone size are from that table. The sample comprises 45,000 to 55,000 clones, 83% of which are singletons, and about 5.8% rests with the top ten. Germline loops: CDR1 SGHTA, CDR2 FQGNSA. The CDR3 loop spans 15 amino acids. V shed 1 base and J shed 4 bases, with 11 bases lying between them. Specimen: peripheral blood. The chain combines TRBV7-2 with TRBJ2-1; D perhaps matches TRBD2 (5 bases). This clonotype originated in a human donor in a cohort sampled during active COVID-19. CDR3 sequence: CASSLEQRSYNEQFF. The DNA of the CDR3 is TGTGCCAGCAGCTTAGAGCAGCGGTCTTACAATGAGCAGTTCTTC.